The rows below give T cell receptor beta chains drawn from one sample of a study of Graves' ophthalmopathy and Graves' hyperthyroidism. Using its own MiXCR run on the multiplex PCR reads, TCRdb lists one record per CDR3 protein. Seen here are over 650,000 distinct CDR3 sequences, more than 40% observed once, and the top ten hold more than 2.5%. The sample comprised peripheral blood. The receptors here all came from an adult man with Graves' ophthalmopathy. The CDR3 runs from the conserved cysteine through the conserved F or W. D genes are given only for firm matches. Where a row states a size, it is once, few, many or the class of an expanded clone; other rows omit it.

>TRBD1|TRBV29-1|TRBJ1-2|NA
CSARDRSSYTF
TGCAGCGCGCGGGACAGGAGCTCCTACACCTTC
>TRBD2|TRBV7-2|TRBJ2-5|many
CASSPTSGGRGETQYF
TGTGCCAGCAGCCCAACTAGCGGGGGCCGAGGGGAGACCCAGTACTTC
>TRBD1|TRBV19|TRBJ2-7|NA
CASSPTRTGGYEQYF
TGTGCCAGCAGCCCAACTCGGACAGGGGGTTACGAGCAGTACTTC
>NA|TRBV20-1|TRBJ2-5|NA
CSARRGYQETQYF
TGCAGTGCACGCAGGGGATACCAAGAGACCCAGTACTTC
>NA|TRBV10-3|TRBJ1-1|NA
CAGYEGRTEAFF
TGTGCTGGTTACGAGGGGCGCACTGAAGCTTTCTTT
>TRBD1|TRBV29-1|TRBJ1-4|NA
CSVRDRNNEKLFF
TGCAGCGTACGGGACAGGAATAATGAAAAACTGTTTTTT
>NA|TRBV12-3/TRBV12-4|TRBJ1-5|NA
CATSQETQHF
TGTGCCACCTCGCAAGAGACCCAGCATTTT
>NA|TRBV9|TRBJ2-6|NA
CASSGTGSNVLTF
TGTGCCAGCAGCGGAACAGGGTCCAACGTCCTGACTTTC
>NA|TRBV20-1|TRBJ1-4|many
CSARGSWDEKLFF
TGCAGTGCTAGAGGAAGTTGGGATGAAAAACTGTTTTTT
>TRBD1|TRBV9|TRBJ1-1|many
CASSGDRVGTNTEAFF
TGTGCCAGCAGCGGTGACAGGGTCGGGACGAACACTGAAGCTTTCTTT
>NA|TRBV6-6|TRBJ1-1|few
CASSYTPWGRNTEAFF
TGTGCCAGCAGTTACACGCCGTGGGGGCGCAACACTGAAGCTTTCTTT
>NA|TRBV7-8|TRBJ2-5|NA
CASSQDPGAWETQYF
TGCGCCAGCAGCCAAGATCCGGGGGCCTGGGAGACCCAGTACTTC
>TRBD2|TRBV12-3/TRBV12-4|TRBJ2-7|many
CASSLGGLAEQYF
TGTGCCAGCAGTTTGGGAGGGCTCGCCGAGCAGTACTTC
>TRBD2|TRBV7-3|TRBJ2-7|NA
CASSPPGTSGSYEQYF
TGTGCCAGCTCACCACCCGGGACTAGCGGGAGCTACGAGCAGTACTTC
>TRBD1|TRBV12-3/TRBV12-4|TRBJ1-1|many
CASSPTRTGGTEAFF
TGTGCCAGCAGTCCCACCCGGACAGGGGGCACTGAAGCTTTCTTT
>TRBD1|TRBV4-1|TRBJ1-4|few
CASSQGAQGGLREKLFF
TGCGCCAGCAGCCAAGGGGCCCAGGGGGGCTTAAGAGAAAAACTGTTTTTT
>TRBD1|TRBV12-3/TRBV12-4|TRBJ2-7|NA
CASSLQGAMTYEQYF
TGTGCCAGCAGCCTACAGGGGGCGATGACCTACGAGCAGTACTTC
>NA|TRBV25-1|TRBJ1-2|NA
CASSAYGYTF
TGTGCCAGCTCGGCCTATGGCTACACCTTC
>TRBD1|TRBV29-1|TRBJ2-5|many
CSVQGAIQETQYF
TGCAGCGTACAGGGGGCAATCCAAGAGACCCAGTACTTC
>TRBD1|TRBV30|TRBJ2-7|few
CAWTGGPTSYEQYF
TGTGCCTGGACAGGGGGACCAACATCCTACGAGCAGTACTTC
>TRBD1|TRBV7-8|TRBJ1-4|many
CASSLGTRGYDEKLFF
TGTGCCAGCAGCTTAGGGACCAGGGGGTACGATGAAAAACTGTTTTTT
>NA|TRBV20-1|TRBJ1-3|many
CSARGGLASGNTIYF
TGCAGTGCTAGAGGGGGTCTTGCCTCTGGAAACACCATATATTTT
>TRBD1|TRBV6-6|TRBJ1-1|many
CASSHGTGTNTEAFF
TGTGCCAGCAGCCATGGGACAGGGACCAACACTGAAGCTTTCTTT
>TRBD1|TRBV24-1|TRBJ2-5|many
CATSDLGTGPQETQYF
TGTGCCACCAGTGATTTGGGGACAGGGCCCCAAGAGACCCAGTACTTC
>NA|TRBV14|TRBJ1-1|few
CASSQVEGAHILDTEAFF
TGTGCCAGCAGCCAAGTTGAAGGGGCGCACATCCTGGACACTGAAGCTTTCTTT
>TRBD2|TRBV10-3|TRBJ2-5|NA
CAIGSGGAETQYF
TGTGCCATCGGTAGCGGGGGGGCGGAGACCCAGTACTTC
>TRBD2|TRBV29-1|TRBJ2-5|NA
CSVEEVAGGPLSETQYF
TGCAGCGTTGAAGAGGTAGCGGGGGGCCCACTCTCCGAGACCCAGTACTTC
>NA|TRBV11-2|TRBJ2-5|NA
CASSLDLTEQETQYF
TGTGCCAGCAGCTTAGATCTTACAGAACAAGAGACCCAGTACTTC
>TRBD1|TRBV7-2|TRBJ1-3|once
CASSPRTITGAGNTIYF
TGTGCCAGCAGCCCACGAACAATCACAGGGGCTGGAAACACCATATATTTT
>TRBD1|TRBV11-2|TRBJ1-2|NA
CASRKTGRGYTF
TGTGCCAGCCGCAAGACAGGGAGAGGCTACACCTTC
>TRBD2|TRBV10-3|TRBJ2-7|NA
CASSPLAGGPLGYRAHSQKQYF
TGTGCCAGCAGTCCACTAGCGGGAGGGCCTCTAGGCTACAGGGCCCATTCCCAGAAGCAGTACTTC
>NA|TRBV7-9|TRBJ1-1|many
CASSLASWGWTNTEAFF
TGTGCCAGCAGCTTGGCTTCTTGGGGATGGACGAACACTGAAGCTTTCTTT
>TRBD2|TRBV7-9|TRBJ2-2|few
CASSPRAGAGTGELFF
TGTGCCAGCAGCCCAAGAGCGGGAGCAGGGACCGGGGAGCTGTTTTTT
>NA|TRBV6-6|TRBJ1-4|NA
CASSYEAGWGEKLFF
TGTGCCAGCAGTTACGAGGCAGGGTGGGGAGAAAAACTGTTTTTT